This T cell receptor beta chain comes out of a study of shared clonotypes between healthy human individuals (dated by TCRdb to about 2020). A note on the overall study: The cohort included three men and two women between 18 and 49 years of age. For each donor, three plates each were used for CD4 naive and CD4 memory, two plates were used for CD8 naive, and one plate was used for CD8 memory. To estimate repertoire size and how much clonotypes are shared between individuals, the study performed deep sequencing of blood TCR repertoires from a few healthy adults. To increase sequencing depth and limit assay-specific biases, TCR repertoire library preparation and sequencing were carried out by different laboratories using diverse techniques. Per donor, leukapheresis produced somewhere between about 0.8 and 9.5 billion PBMCs. Beyond this particular receptor, the publication reports: When a handful of donors were compared, the shared fraction of clonotypes was around 4.6% for naive CD4, roughly 3.4% for naive CD8, about 2.5% for memory CD4, and roughly 0.4% for memory CD8. Higher generation probabilities were observed for clonotypes shared by all four sorted-subset donors than for non-shared clonotypes. Incomplete sequencing was indicated by rarefaction of sorted-subset datasets, despite the large sequencing depth. Pairwise subsampling led to the expectation that sequencing depth would affect the degree of clonotype sharing among donors. Estimated clonotype richness was generally larger for naive than for memory subsets. The small number of donors limited the genetic and exposure-history diversity represented. Sampling was limited to blood, and TCR repertoires in tissue likely differ from TCR repertoires in blood.

Counted from cysteine to phenylalanine, this CDR3 has 13 amino acids. Only CDR3 DNA remains: 39 bases, in frame from the first base. The CDR1 and CDR2 encoded by the germline V gene are MDHEN and SYDVKM. The trim is 2 bases for V and 7 bases for J, with a gap of 11 bases between the germline ends. Using the deep immunoSEQ assay, multiplex PCR amplified TCR CDR3 regions from genomic DNA. Genomic DNA extracted from each cell subset was distributed evenly over all wells of several immunoSEQ 96-well plates, and each plate served as one replicate. For sorted subsets, each replicate PCR was loaded with approximately 0.2 ug genomic DNA, equivalent to roughly 30,000 T cell genomes. Purified libraries were quantified with a Qubit 3.0 fluorometer, sized on a Bioanalyzer 2100, and re-quantified with the KAPA Library Quantification kit. Each immunoSEQ 96-well plate was sequenced on its own single-read 150-cycle Illumina NextSeq 550 flow cell. On the authors' methods: The immunoSEQ output contained only junctional sequences without quality scores, so filtering could not match that applied to full-length reads. To assign V/J genes and CDR3, sequences were annotated using PyIR, a Python wrapper for IgBLAST v1.9, with IMGT germline references. Reads were removed for weak V/J assignments (E-value above 1e-6), missing CDR3, stop codons, out-of-frame junctions, or ambiguous translated residues. V3J clonotypes were defined by identical inferred V gene, J gene, and CDR3 amino acid sequence. The percentage overlap between two repertoires was calculated by dividing the number of shared unique clonotypes by the size of the smaller repertoire. Richness of each repertoire was evaluated using RTK rarefaction, the Chao1 estimator, and Recon v2.1 estimates of unobserved clonotypes. For all TCRbeta clonotypes obtained by the gDNA method from a handful of donors, generation probabilities were computed with OLGA. TCRdb took this table from immuneACCESS and kept in-frame rearrangements with V and J called. Such tables lack part of the clones; where checked against another copy, unresolved V genes explain under half of the gap, and the rest is unexplained. D and trimming were read from the DNA, whereas the V and J calls and clone size are those reported in that table. The sample records 1,500,000 or so clones, roughly 96% of which are singletons. In total, the top ten clones hold roughly 1.2% of the sample.

The donors were healthy, HIV-negative adults who had no recently reported acute infections or vaccinations. Every donor was a Caucasian adult residing in Nashville, Tennessee, USA. CD4+ T cells were enriched by magnetic negative selection, after which naive cells were positively selected on CD45RA and the negative fraction was taken as the memory subset. Blood was collected by leukapheresis, and PBMCs were isolated by Ficoll-Histopaque density gradient centrifugation and then cryopreserved in liquid nitrogen vapor phase. Analytical flow cytometry was used to check the purity and quantity of each magnetically sorted T cell population. Genomic DNA was isolated from every sorted fraction and measured by UV absorbance on a Nanodrop 2000c. Remarks on this clone: Its antigen is not yet known. Base qualities are missing; no much larger clone stands one base away.

This chain is built from TRBV28 and TRBJ1-2; the D gene lacks a confident call. What was sequenced was naive CD4+ T cells sorted from blood. The cell subset or site label for this specimen denotes: CD45RA+ positively selected. The TCR was taken from a man aged 30-40 years in good health. The DNA sequence is given as TGTGCCAGCAGTTTAGGAGGGAACGGTGGCTACACCTTC. Its translation is CASSLGGNGGYTF.